Listed below are T cell receptor beta chains from one sample, sequenced in a study of T cell responses to AZD1222 COVID-19 vaccine. Assay: immunoSEQ multiplex PCR; the TCRdb copy retains only in-frame clones and omits some. The sample lists tens of thousands of clones, about 81% occurring once. Specimen: peripheral blood, collected on day 0 of AZD1222 vaccination. These receptor sequences come from an adult in good health. Both conserved end residues are part of each CDR3. D genes are given only for firm matches. Where a row states a size, it is once, few, many or the class of an expanded clone; other rows omit it.

j_call | d_call | cdr3_length | clone_size | v_call | cdr3_aa | cdr3_nt
TRBJ2-5 | - | 13 | - | TRBV5-1 | CASSLRSLETQYF | TGCGCCAGCAGCTTGCGGAGTTTAGAGACCCAGTACTTC
TRBJ2-4 | - | 14 | - | TRBV19 | CASSQATPKNIQYF | TGTGCCAGTAGTCAGGCAACCCCCAAAAACATTCAGTACTTC
TRBJ2-7 | - | 13 | - | TRBV29-1 | CSVAPQGSYEQYF | TGCAGCGTTGCCCCACAGGGATCCTACGAGCAGTACTTC
TRBJ1-5 | TRBD1 | 15 | few | TRBV18 | CASSPPDRGPQPQHF | TGTGCCAGCTCACCACCGGACAGGGGTCCTCAGCCCCAGCATTTT
TRBJ1-5 | - | 14 | few | TRBV2 | CASSDGYSNQPQHF | TGTGCCAGCAGTGACGGTTATAGCAATCAGCCCCAGCATTTT
TRBJ2-7 | TRBD2 | 14 | - | TRBV2 | CASSGGTSGTEQYF | TGTGCCAGCAGCGGAGGGACTAGCGGGACCGAGCAGTACTTC
TRBJ2-7 | - | 16 | - | TRBV6-5 | CASSYTVTEASYEQYF | TGTGCCAGCAGTTACACCGTCACCGAAGCCTCCTACGAGCAGTACTTC
TRBJ2-3 | TRBD2 | 15 | - | TRBV6-4 | CASSPSAGGTDTQYF | TGTGCCAGCAGTCCATCAGCGGGAGGCACAGATACGCAGTATTTT
TRBJ2-5 | - | 14 | - | TRBV7-6 | CASSKPGFQETQYF | TGTGCCAGCAGCAAACCAGGCTTTCAAGAGACCCAGTACTTC
TRBJ2-3 | - | 18 | - | TRBV21-1 | CASSNPSGTRHSTDTQYF | TGTGCCAGCAGCAACCCATCCGGGACTAGGCATAGCACAGATACGCAGTATTTT
TRBJ1-1 | - | 14 | once | TRBV5-1 | CASSLGGRNTEAFF | TGCGCCAGCAGCTTGGGAGGGAGGAACACTGAAGCTTTCTTT
TRBJ2-1 | - | 14 | - | TRBV4-1 | CASSYSGTDNEQFF | TGCGCCAGCAGCTATTCCGGGACGGATAATGAGCAGTTCTTC
TRBJ2-3 | TRBD1 | 13 | - | TRBV7-2 | CASSDRGLDTQYF | TGTGCCAGCAGCGACAGGGGTCTAGATACGCAGTATTTT
TRBJ2-5 | TRBD2 | 15 | few | TRBV6-5 | CASSYSISGKETQYF | TGTGCCAGCAGTTACTCGATTAGCGGGAAAGAGACCCAGTACTTC
TRBJ2-7 | - | 13 | - | TRBV27 | CATSGGGGYEQYF | TGTGCCACCTCAGGCGGGGGCGGCTACGAGCAGTACTTC
TRBJ2-3 | TRBD2 | 14 | - | TRBV30 | CACLLAGGSDTQYF | TGTGCCTGCTTACTAGCGGGAGGCTCCGATACGCAGTATTTT